Listed here are 9 T cell receptor beta chains from one sample, sequenced in a study of T cell repertoires in cytomegalovirus infection. Their specific antigens are unknown. TCRdb used MiXCR to reprocess the reads, holding one entry per CDR3 protein. The repertoire holds fewer than 950,000 distinct CDR3 sequences, with 32% as singletons. The material was cultured CD8+ T cells from PBMCs, obtained from culture after CMV antigen stimulation. These receptors were collected from a human donor in good health (CMV status not recorded). Some clones in this sample may be carry-over from other donors' samples.

In this sample, this clonotype turned up a few times. The V call is TRBV6-6, the J call TRBJ2-2, with D perhaps being TRBD1 or TRBD2 (5 bases each). The germline V gene encodes CDR1 MNHNY and CDR2 SVGAGI (reference sequence). V gave up 2 bases and J gave up 0 bases, with 13 bases separating them. The CDR3 covers 17 residues. The CDR3 DNA reads as TGTGCCAGCAGTTACGTACCGCCGGGGCCGAACACCGGGGAGCTGTTTTTT. Amino acid sequence: CASSYVPPGPNTGELFF.

The chain couples TRBV28 to TRBJ1-4, with TRBD1 as a possible D gene (5 bases). The ends were cut back, 3 bases at V and 7 bases at J, with 15 bases in the middle. The CDR3 loop spans 15 amino acids. CDR1 MDHEN and CDR2 SYDVKM come from the germline V gene. In DNA form, the CDR3 reads TGTGCCAGCAGTTTTCACCCCCCCGGGACTGAAAAACTGTTTTTT. Protein sequence: CASSFHPPGTEKLFF. Supplemented by reference TRBV28 and TRBJ1-4, the full variable domain reads DVKVTQSSRYLVKRTGEKVFLECVQDMDHENMFWYRQDPGLGLRLIYFSYDVKMKEKGDIPEGYSVSREKKERFSLILESASTNQTSMYLCASSFHPPGTEKLFFGSGTQLSVL.

The V and J genes are TRBV20-1 and TRBJ2-1; 8 bases are a match to TRBD2. The CDR3 has 18 residues. From germline, CDR1 is DFQATT and CDR2 SNEGSKA (reference sequence). V shed 1 base, J shed 7 bases, and the junction held 18 bases outside the gene matches. CDR3 amino acids: CSARGSSLAGPQRNEQFF. DNA for the CDR3: TGCAGTGCTAGAGGTTCATCCCTAGCGGGTCCCCAACGGAATGAGCAGTTCTTC.

The chain employs TRBV19 and TRBJ1-1; D is undetermined. CDR3 length: 17 residues. Germline CDR1 LNHDA, CDR2 SQIVND (reference sequence). Trimming removed 3 bases from V and 0 bases from J, with 17 bases in between. This CDR3 is CASSIAAIDRVNTEAFF. As DNA, the CDR3 is TGTGCCAGTAGTATTGCTGCGATCGACCGAGTGAACACTGAAGCTTTCTTT.

This clonotype was detected only a few times. The CDR3 sequence: CASSFRGLVGGYEQYF. The CDR3 DNA is TGTGCCAGCAGCTTCCGGGGGCTGGTTGGTGGTTACGAGCAGTACTTC. The chain uses TRBV5-6 and TRBJ2-7; D may correspond to TRBD1 or TRBD2 (6 bases each). Trimming took off 2 bases at V and 4 bases at J, with 19 bases between the two ends. This CDR3 is 16 amino acids long. Germline CDR1 is SGHDT and CDR2 is YYEEEE.

This chain links TRBV10-3 with TRBJ2-6, with D maybe TRBD1 (6 bases). In germline, CDR1 is ENHRY, CDR2 SYGVKD. Trimming took 6 bases from V and 0 from J, leaving 12 bases between them. The CDR3 covers 16 residues. This CDR3 is CAIRDSSDSGANVLTF. Here the CDR3 DNA reads TGTGCCATCAGGGACAGTTCCGACTCTGGGGCCAACGTCCTGACTTTC.

This chain links TRBV10-3 with TRBJ1-1; 7 nucleotides line up with TRBD1. The J segment lost 11 bases and the V segment lost 3 bases, leaving 3 bases of the junction unmatched. Germline CDR1 reads ENHRY; CDR2 reads SYGVKD. CDR3 length: 11 residues. CDR3 sequence: CAISEGTDAFF. The DNA of the CDR3 is TGTGCCATCAGTGAAGGGACAGATGCTTTCTTT.

The gene calls are TRBV13 and TRBJ2-5; 11 bases fit TRBD2. Germline V gene sequence: CDR1 PRHDT, CDR2 FYEKMQ (reference sequence). This CDR3 spans 17 amino acids. J lost 5 bases, V lost 5 bases, and 13 bases had no gene match. The CDR3 nucleotides read TGTGCCAGCAGCGCGGCCCTTAGCGGGGGGGCCAAGGAGACCCAGTACTTC. This gives the protein CASSAALSGGAKETQYF. Drawing the rest from reference TRBV13 and TRBJ2-5, the complete variable domain is AAGVIQSPRHLIKEKRETATLKCYPIPRHDTVYWYQQGPGQDPQFLISFYEKMQSDKGSIPDRFSAQQFSDYHSELNMSSLELGDSALYFCASSAALSGGAKETQYFGPGTRLLVL.

A few counts support this clonotype. The rearrangement uses TRBV27 and TRBJ1-5, with a possible D match to TRBD1 (5 bases). The CDR3 spans 14 residues. Looked up from germline, CDR1 is MNHEY and CDR2 is SMNVEV (reference sequence). V gave up 2 bases and J gave up 7 bases, with 12 bases separating them. CDR3 DNA sequence: TGTGCCAGCAGTTTAGGGGCAGGGTCACAGCCCCAGCATTTT. Protein product: CASSLGAGSQPQHF.